This passage covers 21 T cell receptor beta chains from one sample sequenced in a study of blood T cells in healthy people across ages. Through a sample-barcoded 5' primer and a J-beta primer mix, a second PCR was run for roughly 7 to 11 cycles. Via MiXCR, TCRdb re-called the 5' RACE reads, giving one row per CDR3 protein. The sample contains 1,500,000 or so distinct CDR3 sequences, 59% of which appear only once. The sequencing input was blood. These receptors were collected from a man aged 18 to 29 in good health.

The V gene is TRBV29-1, the J gene TRBJ2-5; TRBD2 matches at 7 bases. The CDR3 extends over 12 amino acids. Germline CDR1 SQVTM, CDR2 ANQGSEA. After removal of 4 bases from V and 4 bases from J, the junction contained 3 bases not matched to a gene. CDR3 loop: CSVVAGGETQYF. The CDR3 nucleotides are TGCAGCGTTGTAGCGGGCGGAGAGACCCAGTACTTC.

This chain uses TRBV13 with TRBJ1-4, with TRBD1 as a possible D gene (6 bases). The V and J ends lost 4 bases and 4 bases respectively, with 7 bases between them. Germline V gene sequence: CDR1 PRHDT, CDR2 FYEKMQ (reference sequence). The CDR3 consists of 13 residues. CDR3 residues: CASSSDSNEKLFF. Here the CDR3 DNA reads TGTGCCAGCAGCTCGGACAGTAATGAAAAACTGTTTTTT.

This clonotype was found a few times. V is TRBV5-1 and J is TRBJ2-7, with 10 bases lining up with TRBD1. The CDR3 covers 16 residues. Trimming took 1 base from V and 4 from J; bases not matched to a gene: 8. Germline V gene sequence: CDR1 SGHRS, CDR2 YFSETQ. The DNA for the CDR3 is TGCGCCAGCAGCTTGACCGGGACAGGGGTAGGTTACGAGCAGTACTTC. Residues: CASSLTGTGVGYEQYF.

This clonotype appeared a single time. The chain links TRBV4-1 to TRBJ2-3, with 10 bases fitting TRBD2. J lost 3 bases, V lost 1 base, and 16 bases had no gene match. The CDR3 has 20 amino acids. The germline gives CDR1 MGHRA, CDR2 YSYEKL. In nucleotides, the CDR3 is TGCGCCAGCAGCCAAGGTGCTAGCGGGGGAGCGCCTAGGTGGACAGATACGCAGTATTTT. It codes for CASSQGASGGAPRWTDTQYF.

This chain joins TRBV5-1 and TRBJ2-7; TRBD2 aligns across 9 bases. Trimming at V came to 2 bases and at J to 4 bases, leaving 7 bases not matched to a gene. The length of the CDR3 is 15 residues. Per germline, CDR1 SGHRS and CDR2 YFSETQ. For the CDR3, the DNA is TGCGCCAGCAGCTTTGCAGGGCGGGGGGGATACGAGCAGTACTTC. Encoded protein: CASSFAGRGGYEQYF.

The chain joins TRBV3-1 to TRBJ1-1; D call uncertain. Germline values: CDR1 LGHDT, CDR2 YNNKEL (reference sequence). Trimming took 4 bases from V and 7 from J, leaving 13 bases between them. The CDR3 runs 13 residues. CDR3 in amino acids: CASSPFPVNEAFF. The CDR3 nucleotides read TGTGCCAGCAGCCCCTTCCCGGTAAATGAAGCTTTCTTT.

This clonotype came up a few times. The CDR3 DNA sequence: TGTGCCAGCAGTCATGGGGAGGGTCAAGAGACCCAGTACTTC. Protein sequence: CASSHGEGQETQYF. The chain recombines TRBV12-3 or TRBV12-4 with TRBJ2-5; 7 nucleotides agree with TRBD2. There are 14 residues in the CDR3. The V segment lost 5 bases and the J segment 2 bases; nucleotides outside the gene matches: 5.

J is TRBJ2-7 and V is TRBV20-1; maybe TRBD1 (5 bases). Germline V gene data show CDR1 as DFQATT and CDR2 as SNEGSKA (reference sequence). The CDR3 has 14 amino acids. Trimming shortened V by 5 bases and J by 2 bases, and 16 bases separated the two germline ends. CDR3 in DNA: TGCAGTGCTGAACATAGGGGCACAGCCTACGAGCAGTACTTC. Residues: CSAEHRGTAYEQYF.

CDR3 DNA: TGTGCCAGCAAACCGGAAGACCTCAATTCACCCCTCCACTTT. Translating it yields CASKPEDLNSPLHF. The V call is TRBV12-3 or TRBV12-4, the J call TRBJ1-6; D unclear. Between the trimmed V and J ends, which lost 7 bases and 7 bases, there was a span of 14 bases. CDR3 length: 14 amino acids.

The V and J genes are TRBV7-2 and TRBJ2-7; 9 nucleotides line up with TRBD1. The CDR3 is 15 amino acids. Trimming cost V 5 bases and J 3 bases; bases outside gene matches: 8. Germline CDR1 and CDR2: SGHTA and FQGNSA. CDR3 in amino acids: CASSTGQGWGYEQYF. As DNA, the CDR3 is TGTGCCAGCAGCACGGGACAGGGATGGGGCTACGAGCAGTACTTC.

The chain carries TRBV27 and TRBJ2-3, with 7 bases aligning to TRBD1. This CDR3 spans 14 amino acids. The ends lost 8 bases at V and 6 bases at J; junction bases unmatched: 11. CDR1 is MNHEY, CDR2 SMNVEV, per germline (reference sequence). DNA for the CDR3: TGTGCCAGCTGCGCGACAGGGTATGGGGATACGCAGTATTTT. It codes for CASCATGYGDTQYF.

This chain links TRBV20-1 with TRBJ1-2; perhaps TRBD1 as D (6 bases). The CDR3 sequence is 17 residues long. Germline values: CDR1 DFQATT, CDR2 SNEGSKA (reference sequence). Trimming left V 0 bases short and J 8 bases short, with 25 bases between. The CDR3 protein is CSARDLDRYRLDLGYTF. CDR3 DNA sequence: TGCAGTGCTAGAGATCTAGACAGGTATCGATTGGATTTGGGCTACACCTTC.

The CDR3, as DNA: TGTGCCAGTAGAACCATAGCGGGGGGACAATACAATGAGCAGTACTTC. It codes for CASRTIAGGQYNEQYF. V gene TRBV19 combines with J gene TRBJ2-5, with 10 bases that match TRBD2. The V segment lost 6 bases and the J segment 11 bases; nucleotides outside the gene matches: 18. Germline-derived CDR1 and CDR2 are LNHDA and SQIVND (reference sequence). The CDR3 covers 16 residues.

The gene calls are TRBV20-1 and TRBJ2-7; no clear D gene. Trimming removed 1 base at V and 6 bases at J, with 7 bases between. The V gene's germline CDR1 is DFQATT and CDR2 SNEGSKA (reference sequence). The CDR3 spans 11 residues. The CDR3 reads CSARVEREQYF. The DNA of the CDR3 is TGCAGTGCTAGAGTCGAGCGCGAGCAGTACTTC.

This chain joins TRBV7-2 and TRBJ2-4; possibly TRBD1 for D (6 bases). Looked up from germline, CDR1 is SGHTA and CDR2 is FQGNSA. The CDR3 is 15 amino acids. V was cut by 5 bases and J by 6 bases, with 17 bases left in between. The CDR3 region has the DNA TGTGCCAGCAGCCCAGCACTGGGGGCTCTAAACATTCAGTACTTC. Translating it yields CASSPALGALNIQYF.

The count of this clonotype is one. The rearrangement joins TRBV10-3 to TRBJ1-5; D gene ambiguous. The CDR3 covers 13 residues. Germline CDR1 reads ENHRY; CDR2 reads SYGVKD. V was shortened by 2 bases and J by 9 bases, with 11 bases between the two germline ends. The CDR3 DNA sequence: TGTGCCATCAGTGAGCGGATCGAGAGGCCCCAGCATTTT. This encodes CAISERIERPQHF.

CDR3 DNA: TGCAGTGCCCGCAGATGGGCAGCGTACGAGCAGTACTTC. It yields the protein CSARRWAAYEQYF. The chain couples TRBV20-1 to TRBJ2-5, with D uncertain. The end of the DNA is better explained by TRBJ2-7, so the J call may be wrong. Germline loops: CDR1 DFQATT, CDR2 SNEGSKA (reference sequence). The CDR3 consists of 13 residues.

V is TRBV11-2 and J is TRBJ1-2; D not resolved. The CDR3 has 14 residues. Germline CDR1 reads SGHAT; CDR2 reads FQNNGV. Trimming cost V 4 bases and J 0 bases, with 9 bases left between them. CDR3 region: CASSSPSANYGYTF. The CDR3 region has the DNA TGTGCCAGCAGCTCCCCCTCAGCTAACTATGGCTACACCTTC. The full variable domain, completed using reference TRBV11-2 and TRBJ1-2, is EAGVAQSPRYKIIEKRQSVAFWCNPISGHATLYWYQQILGQGPKLLIQFQNNGVVDDSQLPKDRFSAERLKGVDSTLKIQPAKLEDSAVYLCASSSPSANYGYTFGSGTRLTVV.

V gene TRBV28 combines with J gene TRBJ2-7; 8 bases align to TRBD1. Germline-derived CDR1 and CDR2 are MDHEN and SYDVKM. Trimming removed 5 bases from V and 0 bases from J; junction bases left unmatched: 9. The CDR3 runs to 16 residues. Here the CDR3 reads CASSEGQGLSSYEQYF. In nucleotides, the CDR3 is TGTGCCAGCAGTGAAGGACAGGGCTTGAGCTCCTACGAGCAGTACTTC.

This clonotype has just a few counts. This chain joins TRBV20-1 and TRBJ2-1; D might be TRBD2 (6 bases). V was trimmed by 2 bases and J by 4 bases, leaving 21 bases between them. The V gene's germline CDR1 is DFQATT and CDR2 SNEGSKA (reference sequence). CDR3 length equals 17 residues. CDR3 in amino acids: CSARILEASGPYNEQFF. The CDR3 DNA follows: TGCAGTGCTAGAATCTTAGAGGCCAGCGGGCCTTACAATGAGCAGTTCTTC.

This chain links TRBV20-1 with TRBJ1-2; D gene uncertain. CDR1 and CDR2 (germline): DFQATT, SNEGSKA (reference sequence). This CDR3 is built from 9 residues. The V gene lost 6 bases and the J gene lost 7 bases, with 6 bases spanning the gap. The CDR3 region has the DNA TGCAGTGCGGGGATTGGCTACACCTTC. Translated, it gives CSAGIGYTF.